The 15 T cell receptor beta chains in this list originate from one sample, sequenced in a study of control samples from healthy donors and cancer patients. Produced via immunoSEQ multiplex PCR; TCRdb's table is partial and in-frame only. Here the sample spans about 40,000 clones, 92% being singletons. Sample: blood. The source of these receptors is a woman aged 45-60 years in good health.

The gene calls are TRBV7-3 and TRBJ1-2; D is perhaps TRBD1 (6 bases). Germline CDR1 is SGHTA and CDR2 is FQGTGA. The V end was cut by 5 bases, the J end by 3 bases, with 13 bases between. CDR3 length equals 14 residues. In DNA form, the CDR3 reads TGTGCCAGCAGCCCTGGGGACACTCACTATGGCTACACCTTC. It codes for CASSPGDTHYGYTF.

The chain links TRBV4-2 to TRBJ2-7, with 8 bases fitting TRBD2. Trimming took 0 bases from V and 6 from J; bases not matched to a gene: 7. The CDR3 is made up of 15 amino acids. Germline assignment: CDR1 LGHNA and CDR2 YNFKEQ. CDR3 amino acids: CASSQEARGGTEQYF. For the CDR3, the DNA is TGTGCCAGCAGCCAAGAAGCCCGGGGGGGCACCGAGCAGTACTTC.

The V gene is TRBV6-6, the J gene TRBJ1-3; maybe TRBD1 (5 bases). Per germline, CDR1 MNHNY and CDR2 SVGAGI (reference sequence). The CDR3 extends over 16 amino acids. V shed 10 bases and J shed 2 bases, with 21 bases lying between them. CDR3 in DNA: TGTGCCACCACGGGACTGACGAAGATAACTGGAAACACCATATATTTT. It yields the protein CATTGLTKITGNTIYF.

The chain employs TRBV9 and TRBJ1-1; 8 nucleotides agree with TRBD1. The germline gives CDR1 SGDLS, CDR2 YYNGEE. There are 15 residues in the CDR3. J lost 10 bases, V lost 2 bases, and 13 bases had no gene match. CDR3 bases: TGTGCCAGCAGCGTCGGTCTCCAGGGGGCAGATGGAGCTTTCTTT. This gives the protein CASSVGLQGADGAFF.

The genes are TRBV6-2 or TRBV6-3 and TRBJ1-1; D unresolved. The V and J ends lost 2 bases and 1 base respectively, with 8 bases between them. The germline V gene has CDR1 MNHEY and CDR2 SVGEGT. This CDR3 contains 14 residues. CDR3 DNA: TGTGCCAGCAGTTACGTTAGTCCGAACACTGAAGCTTTCTTT. Its protein is CASSYVSPNTEAFF.

The chain combines TRBV28 with TRBJ1-6, with D unresolved. Germline V CDR1 and CDR2: MDHEN, SYDVKM. With 7 bases removed from V and 4 bases from J, the gap between germline ends came to 11 bases. The CDR3 runs to 14 residues. CDR3 nucleotide sequence: TGTGCCAGCATCTCCGGGGATTATAATTCACCCCTCCACTTT. This encodes CASISGDYNSPLHF.

The chain links TRBV28 to TRBJ1-2; the D gene is possibly TRBD1 (6 bases). Germline V gene data show CDR1 as MDHEN and CDR2 as SYDVKM. V lost 6 bases and J lost 5, with 7 bases in between. The CDR3 totals 11 residues. This chain's CDR3 is CASSQGYGYTF. CDR3 in DNA: TGTGCCAGCAGCCAGGGGTATGGCTACACCTTC.

This sequence joins TRBV18 and TRBJ1-1; 7 positions agree with TRBD1. Trimming took 5 bases from V and 0 from J; bases not matched to a gene: 6. CDR3 length: 15 residues. CDR1 KGHSH and CDR2 LQKENI come from the germline V gene. The CDR3 bases are TGTGCCAGCTCAGAAAAGCAGGGGGTGAACACTGAAGCTTTCTTT. Translated: CASSEKQGVNTEAFF.

The rearrangement links TRBV4-1 to TRBJ2-7; D possibly corresponds to TRBD2 (6 bases). The CDR3 covers 15 residues. Trimming stripped 4 bases from V and 5 bases from J, with 18 bases between. Germline V gene lookup returns CDR1 MGHRA and CDR2 YSYEKL. The CDR3, as DNA: TGCGCCAGCAGCCCGAGGTGGAGGGACGGGAACGAGCAGTACTTC. It specifies CASSPRWRDGNEQYF.

The chain combines TRBV19 with TRBJ2-2; 11 bases align to TRBD1. Per germline, CDR1 LNHDA and CDR2 SQIVND (reference sequence). Trimming removed 4 bases from V and 5 bases from J; junction bases left unmatched: 6. The CDR3 extends over 16 amino acids. The CDR3 DNA sequence: TGTGCCAGTAGTAACCGGGACAGGGGGAGGACCGGGGAGCTGTTTTTT. This codes for CASSNRDRGRTGELFF. The full variable domain, with the rest looked up from reference TRBV19 and TRBJ2-2, is DGGITQSPKYLFRKEGQNVTLSCEQNLNHDAMYWYRQDPGQGLRLIYYSQIVNDFQKGDIAEGYSVSREKKESFPLTVTSAQKNPTAFYLCASSNRDRGRTGELFFGEGSRLTVL.

The chain has TRBV6-5 and TRBJ2-3, with 10 bases identical to TRBD2. CDR3 length equals 15 residues. CDR1 is MNHEY and CDR2 is SVGAGI in the germline V gene. V lost 6 bases to trimming and J lost 4 bases; unmatched junction nucleotides: 7. The CDR3 sequence: CASRQLAGGPDTQYF. The CDR3 DNA sequence: TGTGCCAGCAGACAATTAGCGGGGGGACCAGATACGCAGTATTTT.

The chain carries TRBV14 and TRBJ1-2; tentative D call: TRBD1 (6 bases). CDR1 is SGHDN and CDR2 is FVKESK in the germline V gene. This CDR3 region has 13 residues. V dropped 3 bases and J dropped 5 bases, with 10 bases sitting between them. CDR3 protein: CASSQGGGYGYTF. The CDR3 DNA sequence: TGTGCCAGCAGCCAGGGAGGGGGATATGGCTACACCTTC. The entire variable domain, with the rest obtained from reference TRBV14 and TRBJ1-2, is as follows: EAGVTQFPSHSVIEKGQTVTLRCDPISGHDNLYWYRRVMGKEIKFLLHFVKESKQDESGMPNNRFLAERTGGTYSTLKVQPAELEDSGVYFCASSQGGGYGYTFGSGTRLTVV.

This chain joins TRBV7-2 and TRBJ1-1; D is unclear. Germline-derived CDR1 and CDR2 are SGHTA and FQGNSA. This CDR3 spans 15 amino acids. V lost 5 bases, J lost 1 base, and 14 bases lay in between. The CDR3 reads CASSLPSATNTEAFF. In DNA form, the CDR3 reads TGTGCCAGCAGCCTCCCGAGTGCAACGAACACTGAAGCTTTCTTT.

The V gene is TRBV6-4, the J gene TRBJ2-3; TRBD2 matches 14 bases. Losses at the gene ends were 4 bases for V and 3 bases for J; bases not matched to a gene: 3. The CDR3 contains 16 residues. CDR1 and CDR2 from the germline V gene are MRHNA and SNTAGT. CDR3 DNA: TGTGCCAGCAGTGTCGGACTAGCGGGGGGTACAGATACGCAGTATTTT. Translation gives CASSVGLAGGTDTQYF.

This chain joins TRBV19 and TRBJ2-3, with 8 bases matching TRBD1. CDR3 length: 14 residues. V lost 9 bases, J lost 4 bases, and 9 bases stayed unmatched. Germline CDR1 reads LNHDA; CDR2 reads SQIVND (reference sequence). In nucleotides, the CDR3 is TGTGCCAGCCGCGACAGGGGCTCTTCAGATACGCAGTATTTT. Translating gives CASRDRGSSDTQYF. Full variable domain (remainder filled in from reference TRBV19 and TRBJ2-3): DGGITQSPKYLFRKEGQNVTLSCEQNLNHDAMYWYRQDPGQGLRLIYYSQIVNDFQKGDIAEGYSVSREKKESFPLTVTSAQKNPTAFYLCASRDRGSSDTQYFGPGTRLTVL.